Listed here is a single TCR beta chain. Sequenced by immunoSEQ multiplex PCR; TCRdb stores in-frame clones only, minus some. The repertoire has roughly 130,000 clones, nearly 90% of them found once; the top ten carry about 3.4%. The sample is drawn from a study of control samples from healthy donors and cancer patients. This receptor was taken from a man aged 45-65 years in good health. The sample taken for sequencing was blood.

Written as DNA, the CDR3 is TGTGCCAGCAGCTTTAGTGCCGGATATAACTATGGCTACACCTTC. Protein sequence: CASSFSAGYNYGYTF. The chain uses TRBV5-5 and TRBJ1-2; the D is unclear. The germline V gene has CDR1 SGHKS and CDR2 YYEKEE (reference sequence). The V end lost 2 bases, the J end lost 1 base, and 12 bases lay between the germline ends. The CDR3 contains 15 residues.